The clone carrying this T cell receptor beta chain was seen repeatedly, ten times or more. Its antigen is currently unknown. The germline CDR1 and CDR2 sequences are LNHNV and YYDKDF (reference sequence). This CDR3 contains 12 residues. Deletions cut 9 bases from V and 3 bases from J, with 9 bases between. This record comes from a study of blood T cells in healthy people across ages. General study points: Diversity estimated from one million T cells was considered an underestimate.

Together with a sample-barcoded 5' primer, a J-beta primer mix was included in a second PCR lasting about 6 to 11 cycles. TCRdb re-analysed the 5' RACE reads in MiXCR, keeping a single row per CDR3 protein. The sample consists of some 1.6 million distinct CDR3 sequences, about 35% of them appearing once. V and J are TRBV15 and TRBJ2-1; weak D call: TRBD2 (6 bases). Sequencing input: blood. The receptor's source is a woman under 40 in good health. CDR3 DNA: TGTGCCACTAGGGGACTCTACAATGAGCAGTTCTTC. It translates to CATRGLYNEQFF.